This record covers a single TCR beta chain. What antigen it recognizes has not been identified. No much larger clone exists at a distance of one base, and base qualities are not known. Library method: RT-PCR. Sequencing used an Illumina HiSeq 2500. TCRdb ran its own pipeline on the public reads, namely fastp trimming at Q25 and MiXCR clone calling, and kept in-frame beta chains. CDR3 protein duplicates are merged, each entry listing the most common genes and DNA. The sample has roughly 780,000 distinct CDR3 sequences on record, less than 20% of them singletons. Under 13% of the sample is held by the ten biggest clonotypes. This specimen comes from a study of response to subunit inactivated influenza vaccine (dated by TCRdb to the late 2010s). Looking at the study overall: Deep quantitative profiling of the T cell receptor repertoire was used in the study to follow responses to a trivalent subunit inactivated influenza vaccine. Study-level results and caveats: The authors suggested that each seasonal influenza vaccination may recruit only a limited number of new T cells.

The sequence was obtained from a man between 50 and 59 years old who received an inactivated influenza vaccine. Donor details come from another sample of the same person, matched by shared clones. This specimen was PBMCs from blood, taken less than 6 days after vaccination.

CDR3 loop: CASSRKRELTDTQYF. The sequenced DNA is TGTGCCAGCAGCCGGAAGCGGGAGCTGACAGATACGCAGTATTTT. The sequence links TRBV9 to TRBJ2-3; the central 8 bases match TRBD2. Sequences SGDLS (CDR1) and YYNGEE (CDR2) are obtained from the germline V gene. For this chain, trimming is 4 bases at the V end and 3 bases at the J end, and the number of junction bases without a gene match is 7. From the cysteine through the phenylalanine, the CDR3 covers 15 amino acids. Of all the DNA, just the CDR3 is kept, 45 bases in frame from base 1.